This T cell receptor beta chain stems from a study of shared clonotypes between healthy human individuals. Study findings and constraints: Across subsets, estimated richness was generally greater for naive than for memory populations.

CD45RO-negative, CCR7-selected cells formed the naive CD8 fraction, which excluded terminally differentiated effector memory CD45RA+ cells. Sequencing was performed with immunoSEQ multiplex PCR; in TCRdb, only in-frame clones are kept and a portion is missing. Among around 2.1 million clones listed, about 93% were seen once. Regarding this clone: Its antigen is as yet unknown.

CDR3 length: 15 amino acids. Trimming stripped 0 bases from V and 8 bases from J, with 17 bases between. Germline CDR1 and CDR2: SGHRS and YFSETQ. The sequencing sample was made of naive CD8+ T cells from PBMCs. The TCR sequence derives from a man younger than 35 in good health. Some clones in this sample may be carry-over from other donors' samples. V and J are TRBV5-1 and TRBJ1-2; tentative D call: TRBD1 (5 bases). The CDR3 DNA follows: TGCGCCAGCAGCTTGGTCCCGGGCAGGGAGCGGGGCTACACCTTC. Protein product: CASSLVPGRERGYTF.